Listed below are T cell receptor beta chains from one sample, sequenced in a study of PD-L1 blockade in urothelial cancer. This table comes from immunoSEQ multiplex PCR, and its TCRdb copy is limited to in-frame clones, with some not included. The repertoire holds some 52,000 clones, with 84% as singletons. This sample comprised PBMCs, obtained around atezolizumab (anti-PD-L1) treatment. Every receptor here comes from a man in his forties or fifties with urothelial cancer. Both conserved end residues are part of each CDR3. The D gene is left open where the match is weak. Only part of the rows carry a size: once, few, many, or a class if the clone is expanded.

cdr3_length	clone_size	d_call	v_call	j_call	cdr3_aa	cdr3_nt
15	NA	TRBD2	TRBV7-3	TRBJ2-5	CASSPSSGGRETQYF	TGTGCCAGCAGCCCCTCTAGCGGGGGCAGGGAGACCCAGTACTTC
16	NA	TRBD2	TRBV11-3	TRBJ2-1	CASSSRSSGSHNEQFF	TGTGCCAGCAGCTCTAGAAGCAGCGGGAGCCACAATGAGCAGTTCTTC
13	NA	NA	TRBV2	TRBJ2-7	CASRAGTSYEQYF	TGTGCCAGCAGAGCCGGGACTTCCTACGAGCAGTACTTC
15	NA	NA	TRBV7-8	TRBJ1-1	CASSLGGPGNTEAFF	TGTGCCAGCAGCCTGGGGGGGCCGGGGAACACTGAAGCTTTCTTT
17	NA	TRBD2	TRBV7-8	TRBJ2-2	CASSYSRLAGGFGELFF	TGTGCCAGCAGCTACAGCCGACTAGCGGGAGGTTTCGGGGAGCTGTTTTTT
20	few	TRBD2	TRBV11-3	TRBJ2-3	CASSHADRLAGGWSTDTQYF	TGTGCCAGCAGCCATGCAGACAGACTAGCGGGAGGGTGGAGCACAGATACGCAGTATTTT
13	NA	TRBD1	TRBV7-3	TRBJ2-7	CASSSGGAGEQYF	TGTGCCAGCAGTTCAGGGGGCGCGGGGGAGCAGTACTTC
15	NA	TRBD1	TRBV5-8	TRBJ1-2	CASSPTGVGTYGYTF	TGTGCCAGCAGCCCGACAGGGGTGGGGACCTATGGCTACACCTTC
15	NA	TRBD2	TRBV10-2	TRBJ2-7	CASSQPGGVSYEQYF	TGCGCCAGCAGTCAACCGGGAGGAGTCTCCTACGAGCAGTACTTC
14	once	NA	TRBV5-4	TRBJ1-1	CASNPIDRNTEAFF	TGTGCCAGCAACCCTATTGACAGAAACACTGAAGCTTTCTTT
15	NA	NA	TRBV27	TRBJ2-1	CASSRDLGRHNEQFF	TGTGCCAGCAGCCGGGACTTGGGTAGGCACAATGAGCAGTTCTTC
15	many	TRBD2	TRBV9	TRBJ2-1	CASSPAAGVDNEQFF	TGTGCCAGCAGCCCGGCGGCGGGAGTGGACAATGAGCAGTTCTTC
14	once	NA	TRBV5-1	TRBJ2-1	CASSFVPETNEQFF	TGCGCCAGCAGCTTCGTTCCGGAGACCAATGAGCAGTTCTTC
14	NA	NA	TRBV28	TRBJ2-3	CASSLKEATDTQYF	TGTGCCAGCAGTTTGAAAGAGGCTACAGATACGCAGTATTTT
15	NA	NA	TRBV5-1	TRBJ2-3	CASRSTGTSTDTQYF	TGCGCCAGCAGGTCTACCGGGACAAGCACAGATACGCAGTATTTT
18	NA	NA	TRBV2	TRBJ2-2	CASSFELAGPVGTGELFF	TGTGCCAGCAGTTTTGAGTTGGCAGGCCCTGTGGGCACCGGGGAGCTGTTTTTT
14	NA	NA	TRBV28	TRBJ1-5	CASRLQTGGQPQHF	TGTGCCAGCAGGCTTCAGACAGGAGGACAGCCCCAGCATTTT
15	NA	NA	TRBV5-4	TRBJ2-2	CASSLAGANTGELFF	TGTGCCAGCAGCTTGGCCGGGGCGAACACCGGGGAGCTGTTTTTT
17	NA	TRBD1	TRBV6-4	TRBJ1-2	CASSDSKGQGFGDGYTF	TGTGCCAGCAGTGACTCGAAGGGACAGGGATTCGGCGATGGCTACACCTTC
14	NA	TRBD1	TRBV7-2	TRBJ1-4	CASSLDRGSEKLFF	TGTGCCAGCAGCTTGGACAGGGGAAGTGAAAAACTGTTTTTT
13	NA	NA	TRBV7-2	TRBJ2-1	CASSFGGRSEQFF	TGTGCCAGCAGCTTTGGGGGGAGGAGTGAGCAGTTCTTC
14	NA	TRBD1	TRBV5-5	TRBJ2-7	CASSLGQGPYEQYF	TGTGCCAGCAGCTTGGGACAGGGGCCGTACGAGCAGTACTTC
14	NA	NA	TRBV21-1	TRBJ2-1	CASSNPLAPGEQFF	TGTGCCAGCAGCAACCCCCTAGCGCCCGGTGAGCAGTTCTTC
15	few	TRBD2	TRBV7-8	TRBJ2-1	CASSLASGISNEQFF	TGTGCCAGCAGCTTAGCTAGCGGGATTTCCAATGAGCAGTTCTTC
14	NA	TRBD2	TRBV27	TRBJ2-7	CASRGLAGGYEQYF	TGTGCCAGCCGAGGACTAGCGGGCGGATACGAGCAGTACTTC
12	NA	NA	TRBV7-3	TRBJ1-1	CASSSGGTEAFF	TGTGCCAGCAGCTCGGGGGGTACTGAAGCTTTCTTT
12	few	TRBD1	TRBV7-3	TRBJ1-1	CASSYGTGEAFF	TGTGCCAGCAGTTATGGGACAGGGGAAGCTTTCTTT
15	NA	NA	TRBV28	TRBJ2-3	CASTPSGQGKDTQYF	TGTGCCAGCACCCCCTCGGGGCAGGGGAAAGATACGCAGTATTTT
14	NA	TRBD1	TRBV29-1	TRBJ2-3	CSVELQGFTDTQYF	TGCAGCGTTGAACTACAGGGGTTCACAGATACGCAGTATTTT
16	NA	NA	TRBV18	TRBJ2-1	CASSPRGRGAGNEQFF	TGTGCCAGCTCACCACGTGGAAGGGGCGCCGGCAATGAGCAGTTCTTC
15	few	NA	TRBV19	TRBJ2-2	CASSKGHKNTGELFF	TGTGCCAGTAGTAAGGGACATAAGAACACCGGGGAGCTGTTTTTT
13	NA	TRBD1	TRBV19	TRBJ1-2	CASKGNRGGSVTF	TGTGCCAGTAAAGGGAACAGGGGCGGCTCTGTTACCTTC
14	NA	TRBD2	TRBV7-3	TRBJ2-7	CASSALAGKGEQYF	TGTGCCAGCAGCGCACTAGCGGGAAAGGGAGAGCAGTACTTC
14	NA	NA	TRBV28	TRBJ1-1	CASSPTQMNTEAFF	TGTGCCAGCAGTCCGACACAAATGAACACTGAAGCTTTCTTT
15	once	NA	TRBV4-2	TRBJ2-3	CASSQVELDTDTQYF	TGTGCCAGCAGCCAAGTAGAACTAGACACAGATACGCAGTATTTT
15	few	TRBD1	TRBV5-1	TRBJ1-2	CASSDDRAMRNGYTF	TGCGCCAGCAGCGACGACAGGGCAATGAGAAATGGCTACACCTTC
14	NA	TRBD2	TRBV6-6	TRBJ2-7	CASHLSGGGGEQYF	TGTGCCAGTCATCTCTCCGGCGGGGGAGGGGAGCAGTACTTC
12	few	NA	TRBV2	TRBJ2-7	CASSGQTYEQYF	TGTGCCAGCAGTGGACAAACCTACGAGCAGTACTTC
15	NA	NA	TRBV5-1	TRBJ2-1	CASSLEGESYNEQFF	TGCGCCAGCAGCTTGGAGGGAGAGTCCTACAATGAGCAGTTCTTC
13	NA	NA	TRBV28	TRBJ1-5	CASREDPVQPQHF	TGTGCCAGCAGGGAGGACCCGGTACAGCCCCAGCATTTT
12	many	NA	TRBV2	TRBJ1-2	CASRAGMYGYTF	TGTGCCAGCCGGGCAGGGATGTATGGCTACACCTTC
13	NA	TRBD2	TRBV7-2	TRBJ2-7	CASSLIGGYEQYF	TGTGCCAGCAGCTTAATCGGGGGGTACGAGCAGTACTTC
15	few	NA	TRBV16	TRBJ2-7	CASSPVRDGGHEQYF	TGTGCCAGCAGCCCAGTCCGGGATGGGGGCCACGAGCAGTACTTC
14	NA	NA	TRBV28	TRBJ2-4	CASSAGRAKNIQYF	TGTGCCAGCAGTGCGGGGCGAGCCAAAAACATTCAGTACTTC
13	NA	NA	TRBV5-1	TRBJ2-3	CASQGGPTDTQYF	TGCGCCAGCCAGGGGGGACCCACAGATACGCAGTATTTT
15	NA	NA	TRBV19	TRBJ2-1	CATSELAPPYNEQFF	TGTGCCACTTCGGAGCTAGCCCCCCCCTACAATGAGCAGTTCTTC
15	NA	TRBD1	TRBV6-5	TRBJ1-1	CASSPYDRGGTEAFF	TGTGCCAGCAGCCCCTATGACAGGGGAGGGACTGAAGCTTTCTTT
16	NA	TRBD1	TRBV19	TRBJ1-5	CASSDRQGRSNQPQHF	TGTGCCAGTAGTGATCGACAGGGGCGAAGCAATCAGCCCCAGCATTTT
15	NA	NA	TRBV9	TRBJ1-4	CASSDSVSGDEKLFF	TGTGCCAGCAGCGATAGTGTAAGCGGGGATGAAAAACTGTTTTTT
17	NA	NA	TRBV4-1	TRBJ2-1	CASSQTPSGSSYNEQFF	TGCGCCAGCAGCCAAACCCCCTCCGGGAGTAGCTACAATGAGCAGTTCTTC
15	NA	TRBD1	TRBV14	TRBJ2-3	CASSHMGTGEDTQYF	TGTGCCAGCAGCCACATGGGGACAGGGGAAGATACGCAGTATTTT
15	NA	NA	TRBV28	TRBJ1-1	CASSKLIGDGAEAFF	TGTGCCAGCAGCAAACTTATAGGGGATGGGGCTGAAGCTTTCTTT
14	NA	TRBD1	TRBV7-2	TRBJ1-5	CASSQPQGAQPQHF	TGTGCCAGCAGCCAACCACAGGGGGCACAGCCCCAGCATTTT
15	NA	TRBD2	TRBV29-1	TRBJ2-5	CSVGGASGREETQYF	TGCAGCGTGGGGGGTGCTAGCGGGAGGGAAGAGACCCAGTACTTC
13	NA	TRBD1	TRBV6-5	TRBJ1-3	CAVKQGQGNTIYF	TGTGCCGTAAAACAGGGGCAAGGAAACACCATATATTTT
13	NA	NA	TRBV5-6	TRBJ2-7	CASSLAPVYEQYF	TGTGCCAGCAGCTTGGCTCCGGTGTACGAGCAGTACTTC
16	NA	TRBD2	TRBV28	TRBJ2-5	CASSPGASGWAETQYF	TGTGCCAGCAGTCCCGGGGCTAGCGGGTGGGCGGAGACCCAGTACTTC
14	NA	NA	TRBV4-1	TRBJ2-5	CASSTLAFRETQYF	TGCGCCAGCAGCACACTAGCATTCCGGGAGACCCAGTACTTC
14	once	NA	TRBV21-1	TRBJ2-1	CASSRGGSNNEQFF	TGTGCCAGCAGCAGGGGCGGGAGTAACAATGAGCAGTTCTTC
15	once	NA	TRBV7-9	TRBJ1-2	CASSLPLRANYGYTF	TGTGCCAGCAGCTTACCCCTGAGAGCGAACTATGGCTACACCTTC